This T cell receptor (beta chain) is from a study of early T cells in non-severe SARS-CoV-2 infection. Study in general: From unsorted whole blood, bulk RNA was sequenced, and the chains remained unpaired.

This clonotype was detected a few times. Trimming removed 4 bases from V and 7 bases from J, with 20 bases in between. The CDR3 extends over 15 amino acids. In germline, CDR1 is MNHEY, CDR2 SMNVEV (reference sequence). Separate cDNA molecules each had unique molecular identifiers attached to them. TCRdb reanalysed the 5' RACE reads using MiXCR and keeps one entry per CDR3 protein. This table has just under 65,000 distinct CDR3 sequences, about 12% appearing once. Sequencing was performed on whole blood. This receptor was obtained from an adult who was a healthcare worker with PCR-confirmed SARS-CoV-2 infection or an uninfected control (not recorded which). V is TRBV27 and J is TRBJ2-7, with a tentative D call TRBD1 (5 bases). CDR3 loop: CASSSPPLGAGEQYF. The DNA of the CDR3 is TGTGCCAGCAGTTCCCCTCCCCTAGGGGCCGGAGAGCAGTACTTC.